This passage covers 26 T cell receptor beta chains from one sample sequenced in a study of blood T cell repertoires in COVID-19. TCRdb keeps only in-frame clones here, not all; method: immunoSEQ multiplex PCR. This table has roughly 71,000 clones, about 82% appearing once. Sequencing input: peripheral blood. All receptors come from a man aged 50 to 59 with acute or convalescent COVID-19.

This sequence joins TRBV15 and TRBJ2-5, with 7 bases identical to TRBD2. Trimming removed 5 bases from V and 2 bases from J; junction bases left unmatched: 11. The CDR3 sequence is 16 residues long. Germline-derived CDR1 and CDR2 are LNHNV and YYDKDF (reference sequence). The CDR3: CATSLTPGGTQETQYF. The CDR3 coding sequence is TGTGCCACCAGCCTTACCCCCGGGGGGACGCAAGAGACCCAGTACTTC. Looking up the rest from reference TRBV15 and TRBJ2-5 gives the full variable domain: DAMVIQNPRYQVTQFGKPVTLSCSQTLNHNVMYWYQQKSSQAPKLLFHYYDKDFNNEADTPDNFQSRRPNTSFCFLDIRSPGLGDTAMYLCATSLTPGGTQETQYFGPGTRLLVL.

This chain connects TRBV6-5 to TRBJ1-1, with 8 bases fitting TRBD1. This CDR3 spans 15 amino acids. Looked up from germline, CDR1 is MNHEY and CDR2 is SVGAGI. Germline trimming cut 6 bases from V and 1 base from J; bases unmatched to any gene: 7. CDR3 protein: CASRTTGQENTEAFF. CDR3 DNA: TGTGCCAGCAGGACTACGGGACAGGAGAACACTGAAGCTTTCTTT.

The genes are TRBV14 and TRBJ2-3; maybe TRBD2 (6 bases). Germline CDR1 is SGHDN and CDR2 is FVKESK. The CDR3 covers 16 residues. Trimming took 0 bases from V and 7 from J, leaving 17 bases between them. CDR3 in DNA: TGTGCCAGCAGCCAAGACCTAGTTCGGGGGTCCTATACGCAGTATTTT. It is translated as CASSQDLVRGSYTQYF. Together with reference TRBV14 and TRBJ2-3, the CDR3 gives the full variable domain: EAGVTQFPSHSVIEKGQTVTLRCDPISGHDNLYWYRRVMGKEIKFLLHFVKESKQDESGMPNNRFLAERTGGTYSTLKVQPAELEDSGVYFCASSQDLVRGSYTQYFGPGTRLTVL.

The CDR3 loop is CATSRDLNSYGYTF. The DNA for the CDR3 is TGTGCCACCAGCAGAGATCTAAACAGCTATGGCTACACCTTC. This chain joins TRBV15 and TRBJ1-2; the D is unclear. The CDR3 covers 14 residues. V shed 0 bases and J shed 4 bases, with 9 bases lying between them. The germline gives CDR1 LNHNV, CDR2 YYDKDF (reference sequence).

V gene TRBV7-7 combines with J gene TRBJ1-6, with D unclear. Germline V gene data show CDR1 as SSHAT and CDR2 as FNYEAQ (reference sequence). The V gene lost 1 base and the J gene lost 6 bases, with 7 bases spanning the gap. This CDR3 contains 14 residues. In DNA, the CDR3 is TGTGCCAGCAGCTTAGGAGGGAGTAATTCACCCCTCCACTTT. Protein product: CASSLGGSNSPLHF.

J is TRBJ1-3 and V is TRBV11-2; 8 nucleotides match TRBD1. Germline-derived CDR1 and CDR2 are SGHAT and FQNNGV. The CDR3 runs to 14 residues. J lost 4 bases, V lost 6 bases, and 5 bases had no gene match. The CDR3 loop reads CASRPGQGGNTIYF. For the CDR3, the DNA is TGTGCCAGCAGGCCCGGACAGGGAGGAAACACCATATATTTT.

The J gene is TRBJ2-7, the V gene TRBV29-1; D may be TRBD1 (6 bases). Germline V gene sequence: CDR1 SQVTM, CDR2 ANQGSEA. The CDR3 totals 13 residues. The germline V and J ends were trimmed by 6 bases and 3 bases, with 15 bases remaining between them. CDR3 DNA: TGCAGCGTCTCAGGGGCAGGTGGCTACGAGCAGTACTTC. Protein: CSVSGAGGYEQYF.

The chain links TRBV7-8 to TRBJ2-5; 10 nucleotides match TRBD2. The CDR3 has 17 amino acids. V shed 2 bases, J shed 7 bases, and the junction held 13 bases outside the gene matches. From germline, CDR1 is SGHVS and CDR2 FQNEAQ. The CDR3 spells CASSLSLAGTLEMTQYF. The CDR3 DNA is TGTGCCAGCAGCTTATCACTAGCGGGGACACTAGAGATGACCCAGTACTTC.

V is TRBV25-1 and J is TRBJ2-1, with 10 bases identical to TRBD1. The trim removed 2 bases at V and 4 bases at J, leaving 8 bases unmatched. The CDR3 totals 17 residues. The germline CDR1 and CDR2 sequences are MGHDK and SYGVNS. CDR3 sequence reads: CASSEVGDRGLYNEQFF. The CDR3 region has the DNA TGTGCCAGCAGTGAAGTGGGGGACAGGGGTCTTTACAATGAGCAGTTCTTC.

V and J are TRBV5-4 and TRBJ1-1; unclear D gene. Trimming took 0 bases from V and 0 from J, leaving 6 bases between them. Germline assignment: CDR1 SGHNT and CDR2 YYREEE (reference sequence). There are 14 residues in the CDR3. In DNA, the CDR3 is TGTGCCAGCAGCTTGGCCTCAGTGAACACTGAAGCTTTCTTT. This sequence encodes CASSLASVNTEAFF.

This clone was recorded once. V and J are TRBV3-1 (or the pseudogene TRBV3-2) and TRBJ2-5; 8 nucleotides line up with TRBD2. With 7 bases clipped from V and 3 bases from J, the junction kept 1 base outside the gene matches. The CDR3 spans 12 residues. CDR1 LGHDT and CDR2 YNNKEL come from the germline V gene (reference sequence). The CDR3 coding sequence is TGTGCCAGCATCGGGGGGGAAGAGACCCAGTACTTC. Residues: CASIGGEETQYF.

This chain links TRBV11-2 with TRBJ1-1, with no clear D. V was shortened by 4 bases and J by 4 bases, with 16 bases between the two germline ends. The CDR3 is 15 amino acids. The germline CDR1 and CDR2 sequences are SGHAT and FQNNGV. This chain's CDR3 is CASSYRGIPGTEAFF. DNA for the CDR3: TGTGCCAGCAGCTACCGCGGTATACCGGGCACTGAAGCTTTCTTT.

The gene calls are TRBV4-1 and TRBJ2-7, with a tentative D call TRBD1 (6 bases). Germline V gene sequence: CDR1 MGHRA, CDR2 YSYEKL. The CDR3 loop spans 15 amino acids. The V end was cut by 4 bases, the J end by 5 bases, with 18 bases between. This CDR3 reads CASSRDRMGYDEQYF. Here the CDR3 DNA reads TGCGCCAGCAGCCGTGACAGGATGGGTTATGACGAGCAGTACTTC.

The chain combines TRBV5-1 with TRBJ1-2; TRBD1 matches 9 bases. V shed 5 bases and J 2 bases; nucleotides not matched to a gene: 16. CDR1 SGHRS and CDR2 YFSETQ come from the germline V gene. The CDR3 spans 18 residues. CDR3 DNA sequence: TGCGCCAGCAGAGATCGAAGCGGGCCGGGGACAGGGAACTATGGCTACACCTTC. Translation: CASRDRSGPGTGNYGYTF.

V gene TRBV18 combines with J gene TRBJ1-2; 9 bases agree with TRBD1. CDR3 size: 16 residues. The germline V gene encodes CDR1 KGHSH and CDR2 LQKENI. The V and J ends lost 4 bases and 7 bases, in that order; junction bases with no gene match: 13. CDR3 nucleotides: TGTGCCAGCTCACTCTACGGGACAGGGATGCAGGGTGGCTACACCTTC. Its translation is CASSLYGTGMQGGYTF.

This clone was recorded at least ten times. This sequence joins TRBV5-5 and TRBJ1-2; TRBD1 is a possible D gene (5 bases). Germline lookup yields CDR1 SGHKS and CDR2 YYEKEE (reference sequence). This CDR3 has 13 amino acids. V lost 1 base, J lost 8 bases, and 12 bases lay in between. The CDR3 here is CASSLWSGQGYTF. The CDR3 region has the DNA TGTGCCAGCAGCTTGTGGTCAGGGCAGGGCTACACCTTC.

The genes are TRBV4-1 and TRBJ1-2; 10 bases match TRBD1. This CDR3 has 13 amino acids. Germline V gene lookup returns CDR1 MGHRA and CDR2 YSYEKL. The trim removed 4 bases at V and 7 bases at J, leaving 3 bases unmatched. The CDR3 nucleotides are TGCGCCAGCAGCCTCCGGGACAGGGGTGGCTACACCTTC. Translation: CASSLRDRGGYTF.

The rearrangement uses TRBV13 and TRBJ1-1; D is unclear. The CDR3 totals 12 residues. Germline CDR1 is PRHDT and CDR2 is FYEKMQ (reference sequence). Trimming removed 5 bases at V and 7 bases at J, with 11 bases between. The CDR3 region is CASSGRENEAFF. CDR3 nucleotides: TGTGCCAGCAGCGGGAGAGAGAATGAAGCTTTCTTT.

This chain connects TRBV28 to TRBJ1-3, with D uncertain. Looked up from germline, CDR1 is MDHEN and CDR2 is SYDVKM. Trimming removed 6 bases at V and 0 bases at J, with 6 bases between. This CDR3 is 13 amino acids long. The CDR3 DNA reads TGTGCCAGCAGCTACTACTCTGGAAACACCATATATTTT. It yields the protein CASSYYSGNTIYF.

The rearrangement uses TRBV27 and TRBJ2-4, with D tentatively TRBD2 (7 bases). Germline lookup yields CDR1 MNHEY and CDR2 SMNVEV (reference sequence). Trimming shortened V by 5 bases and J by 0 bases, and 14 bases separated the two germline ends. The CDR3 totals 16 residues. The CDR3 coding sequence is TGTGCCAGCAGTACACAGGGACTACTAGCCAAAAACATTCAGTACTTC. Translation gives CASSTQGLLAKNIQYF.

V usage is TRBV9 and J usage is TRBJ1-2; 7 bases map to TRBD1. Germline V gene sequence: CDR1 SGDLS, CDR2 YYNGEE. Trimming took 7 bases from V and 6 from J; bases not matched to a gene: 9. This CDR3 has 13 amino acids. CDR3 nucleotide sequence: TGTGCCAGCTTTTCCGACAGGGAAAATGGCTACACCTTC. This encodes CASFSDRENGYTF.

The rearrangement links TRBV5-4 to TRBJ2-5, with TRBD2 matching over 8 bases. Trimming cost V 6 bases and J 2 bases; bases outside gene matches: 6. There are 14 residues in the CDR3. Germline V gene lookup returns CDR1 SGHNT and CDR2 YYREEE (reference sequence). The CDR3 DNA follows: TGTGCCAGCAAGTCGGGGGGGGTTCAAGAGACCCAGTACTTC. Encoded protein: CASKSGGVQETQYF.

The CDR3 region has the DNA TGCAGCGTTGTCGTGGGGGCGGGTGGCTACACCTTC. Translation: CSVVVGAGGYTF. J is TRBJ1-2 and V is TRBV29-1; weak D call: TRBD1 (6 bases). CDR1 is SQVTM and CDR2 is ANQGSEA in the germline V gene. The CDR3 extends over 12 amino acids. The V end was cut by 4 bases, the J end by 7 bases, with 13 bases between.

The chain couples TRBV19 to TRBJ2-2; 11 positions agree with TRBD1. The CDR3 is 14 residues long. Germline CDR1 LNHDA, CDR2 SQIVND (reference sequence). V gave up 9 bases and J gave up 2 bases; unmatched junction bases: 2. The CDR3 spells CASGTGGNTGELFF. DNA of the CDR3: TGTGCCAGCGGGACAGGGGGTAACACCGGGGAGCTGTTTTTT.

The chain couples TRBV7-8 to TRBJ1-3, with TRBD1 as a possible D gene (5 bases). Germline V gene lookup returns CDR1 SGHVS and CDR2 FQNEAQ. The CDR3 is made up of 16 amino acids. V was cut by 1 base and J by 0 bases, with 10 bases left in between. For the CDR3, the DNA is TGTGCCAGCAGCTTAGTAGGGGCCAGCTCTGGAAACACCATATATTTT. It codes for CASSLVGASSGNTIYF. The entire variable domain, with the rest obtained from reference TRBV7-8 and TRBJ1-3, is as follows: GAGVSQSPRYKVAKRGQDVALRCDPISGHVSLFWYQQALGQGPEFLTYFQNEAQLDKSGLPSDRFFAERPEGSVSTLKIQRTQQEDSAVYLCASSLVGASSGNTIYFGEGSWLTVV.

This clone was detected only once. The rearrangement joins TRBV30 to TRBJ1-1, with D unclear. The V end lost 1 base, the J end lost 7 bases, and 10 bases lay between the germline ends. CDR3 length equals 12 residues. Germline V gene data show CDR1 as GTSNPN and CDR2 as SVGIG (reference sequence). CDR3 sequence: CAWSGIALEAFF. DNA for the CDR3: TGTGCCTGGAGTGGTATAGCGCTTGAAGCTTTCTTT.